The following is a T cell receptor (beta chain) sequence with its context. Repertoires were generated with immunoSEQ multiplex PCR, while TCRdb's copy carries only in-frame clones and drops some. The sample includes some 70,000 clones, 75% to 85% of them seen just once. This record comes from a study of blood T cell repertoires in COVID-19. Background on the study: Sites in the United States, Italy and Spain provided acute and convalescent COVID-19 samples. From T cells, B-cell-depleted T cells, or PBMCs came the material, which was cDNA or gDNA.

The CDR3 spans 14 residues. Per germline, CDR1 SGHDN and CDR2 FVKESK. Trimming shortened V by 4 bases and J by 11 bases, and 20 bases separated the two germline ends. The TCR was taken from a woman aged 70-85 years with acute or convalescent COVID-19. The sequenced sample was peripheral blood. The gene calls are TRBV14 and TRBJ1-1, with TRBD1 as a possible D gene (6 bases). The CDR3 loop is CASSLFRGVTSAFF. For the CDR3, the DNA is TGTGCCAGCAGCCTCTTCAGGGGTGTGACTTCGGCTTTCTTT.